These 9 T cell receptor beta chains share one sample of origin, sequenced in a study of metastatic and nonmetastatic thyroid tumors. Prior to thyroid surgery, none of the patients had received any treatment. TCRdb re-clonotyped the PCR reads via MiXCR. The table lists more than 35,000 clones, about 17% of them singletons. Sequences were obtained from blood. The receptors originated from a male donor with papillary thyroid cancer or a benign thyroid nodule (not recorded which). Some clones in this sample may be carry-over from other donors' samples.

This clone was detected ten times or more. This chain uses TRBV29-1 with TRBJ1-2; no definite D call. V shed 5 bases and J shed 2 bases, with 12 bases lying between them. Per germline, CDR1 SQVTM and CDR2 ANQGSEA. The CDR3 consists of 13 residues. Here the CDR3 DNA reads TGCAGCGTTTCGTCCGGGAGGAACTATGGCTACACCTTC. Translating it yields CSVSSGRNYGYTF.

The V and J genes are TRBV7-2 and TRBJ2-1; D gene ambiguous. V was clipped by 4 bases and J by 7 bases, with 11 bases between them. CDR3 length equals 13 residues. Germline V gene sequence: CDR1 SGHTA, CDR2 FQGNSA. CDR3 bases: TGTGCCAGCAGCTATTCCTGTGGTAATGAGCAGTTCTTC. This gives the protein CASSYSCGNEQFF.

In its sample, this clone was seen many times. V and J are TRBV2 and TRBJ2-5, with TRBD2 identical over 15 bases. From germline, CDR1 is SNHLY and CDR2 FYNNEI. Unmatched junction bases numbered 9, after V lost 6 bases and J lost 4 bases. This CDR3 has 17 amino acids. The DNA for the CDR3 is TGTGCCAGCAGCCCTCGAGGACTAGCGGGAGGGCGAGAGACCCAGTACTTC. As protein: CASSPRGLAGGRETQYF.

The chain has TRBV5-4 and TRBJ2-3; maybe TRBD1 (6 bases). Looked up from germline, CDR1 is SGHNT and CDR2 is YYREEE (reference sequence). V lost 3 bases and J lost 2, with 22 bases in between. The CDR3 spans 18 residues. CDR3 bases: TGTGCCAGCAGCTATCTTGGATTAGGGACATCGATCACAGATACGCAGTATTTT. Amino acids: CASSYLGLGTSITDTQYF.

This clone has ten or more counts. The CDR3 nucleotides read TGTGCCAGCAGTGAGGGCCCTTCTGTAGGTACGCAGTATTTT. It codes for CASSEGPSVGTQYF. The chain is built from TRBV6-4 and TRBJ2-3, with unresolved D. The V and J ends lost 3 bases and 8 bases respectively, with 15 bases between them. The CDR3 totals 14 residues. The germline gives CDR1 MRHNA, CDR2 SNTAGT.

This clone was picked up a small number of times. This chain joins TRBV27 and TRBJ1-1; the D gene is possibly TRBD1 (6 bases). CDR3 length: 15 amino acids. CDR1 is MNHEY and CDR2 is SMNVEV in the germline V gene (reference sequence). V shed 5 bases and J shed 5 bases, with 18 bases lying between them. The CDR3 region is CASSLAWGGGTEAFF. In DNA, the CDR3 is TGTGCCAGCAGTCTCGCGTGGGGGGGCGGGACTGAAGCTTTCTTT.

This clone was detected ten times or more. The chain employs TRBV6-1 and TRBJ2-1, with D maybe TRBD2 (7 bases). CDR3 size: 15 residues. The germline V and J ends were trimmed by 4 bases and 7 bases, with 17 bases remaining between them. Germline V CDR1 and CDR2: MNHNS, SASEGT. CDR3 nucleotides: TGTGCCAGCAGTGTGGGGGCGGGAGTAAGAAATGAGCAGTTCTTC. Encoded protein: CASSVGAGVRNEQFF.

The chain uses TRBV6-1 and TRBJ2-1; no clear D. The V gene lost 8 bases and the J gene lost 0 bases, with 14 bases spanning the gap. Germline V gives CDR1 MNHNS, CDR2 SASEGT. This CDR3 has 15 amino acids. In DNA, the CDR3 is TGTGCCAGCCGTACAGCCCTAAGCTCCTACAATGAGCAGTTCTTC. It specifies CASRTALSSYNEQFF.

There are many counts of this clone. The rearrangement uses TRBV2 and TRBJ1-3, with TRBD1 as a possible D gene (5 bases). Trimming removed 0 bases from V and 5 bases from J, with 17 bases in between. Germline-derived CDR1 and CDR2 are SNHLY and FYNNEI. The CDR3 has 17 residues. The CDR3 nucleotides are TGTGCCAGCAGTGAAGCCACGCTTCCTGGGGGGAGAAACACCATATATTTT. Its translation is CASSEATLPGGRNTIYF.